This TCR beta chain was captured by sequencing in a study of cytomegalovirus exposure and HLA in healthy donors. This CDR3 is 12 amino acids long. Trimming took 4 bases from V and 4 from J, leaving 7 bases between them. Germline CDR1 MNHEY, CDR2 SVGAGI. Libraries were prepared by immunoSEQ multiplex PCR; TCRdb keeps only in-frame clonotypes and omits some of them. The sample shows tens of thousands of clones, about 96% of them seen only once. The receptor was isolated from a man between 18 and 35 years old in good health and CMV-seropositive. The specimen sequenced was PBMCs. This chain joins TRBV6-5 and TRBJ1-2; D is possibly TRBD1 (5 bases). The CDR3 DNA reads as TGTGCCAGCAGTTTCGACAGCTATGGCTACACCTTC. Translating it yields CASSFDSYGYTF.